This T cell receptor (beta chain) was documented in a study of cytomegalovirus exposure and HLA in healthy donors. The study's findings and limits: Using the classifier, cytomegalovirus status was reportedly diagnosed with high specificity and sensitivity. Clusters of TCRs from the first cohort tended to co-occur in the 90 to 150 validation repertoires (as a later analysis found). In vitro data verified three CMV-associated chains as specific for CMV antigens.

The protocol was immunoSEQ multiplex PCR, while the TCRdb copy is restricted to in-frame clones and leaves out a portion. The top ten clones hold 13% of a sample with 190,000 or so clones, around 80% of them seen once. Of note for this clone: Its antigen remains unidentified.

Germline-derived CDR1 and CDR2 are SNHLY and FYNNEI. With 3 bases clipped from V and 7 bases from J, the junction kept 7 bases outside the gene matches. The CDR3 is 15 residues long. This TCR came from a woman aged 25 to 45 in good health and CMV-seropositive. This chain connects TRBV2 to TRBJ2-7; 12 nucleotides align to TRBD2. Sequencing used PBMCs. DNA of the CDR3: TGTGCCAGCAGTGATCTGACTAGCGGGAGTCAGGAGCAGTACTTC. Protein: CASSDLTSGSQEQYF.